Shown below are 29 T cell receptor beta chains from a single sample sequenced in a study of blood T cells in healthy people across ages. Alongside a J-beta primer mix, a sample-barcoded 5' primer served in a second PCR lasting roughly 7 to 12 cycles. In TCRdb, the 5' RACE reads were re-called with MiXCR into one record per CDR3 protein. The repertoire holds roughly 700,000 distinct CDR3 sequences, with approximately 49% as singletons. The sequenced sample was blood. All receptors come from a woman aged 55-70 years in good health.

The chain carries TRBV20-1 and TRBJ2-5; tentatively, D is TRBD1 (8 bases). CDR3 length: 11 amino acids. Germline CDR1 and CDR2: DFQATT and SNEGSKA (reference sequence). The CDR3 loop is CGLTGGGEQYF. The CDR3 DNA reads as TGCGGTTTAACAGGGGGGGGTGAGCAGTACTTC.

This clonotype showed up just once. This chain joins TRBV4-3 and TRBJ1-1; D not resolved. V was cut by 0 bases and J by 4 bases, with 9 bases left in between. Looked up from germline, CDR1 is LGHNA and CDR2 is YSLEER. The CDR3 covers 14 residues. The DNA of the CDR3 is TGCGCCAGCAGCCAAGATGGGGTAGGCACTGAAGCTTTCTTT. Its protein is CASSQDGVGTEAFF.

In this sample, this clonotype turned up a few times. As DNA, the CDR3 is TGTGCCATCAGCGGGAGAAGATCGGATGAGCAGTTCTTC. Translated: CAISGRRSDEQFF. The genes are TRBV10-3 and TRBJ2-1, with D possibly being TRBD2 (6 bases). The V gene's germline CDR1 is ENHRY and CDR2 SYGVKD. The ends were cut back, 6 bases at V and 8 bases at J, with 14 bases in the middle. CDR3 length equals 13 residues.

The chain has TRBV7-8 and TRBJ2-5, with D perhaps assigned TRBD1 or TRBD2 (5 bases each). The end of the DNA fits TRBJ2-7 better, so the J call may be wrong. CDR1 SGHVS and CDR2 FQNEAQ come from the germline V gene. The CDR3 sequence is 13 residues long. CDR3 sequence (DNA): TGTGCCAGCAACCGGGACGGACCCTACGAGCAGTACTTC. Its protein is CASNRDGPYEQYF.

In this sample, this clonotype turned up a few times. V gene TRBV7-2 combines with J gene TRBJ2-7, with 8 positions matching TRBD2. V trimming: 5 bases; J trimming: 1 base; junction bases outside the gene matches: 7. This CDR3 is 15 amino acids long. Germline-derived CDR1 and CDR2 are SGHTA and FQGNSA. CDR3 DNA: TGTGCCAGCAGCCTAAGCGGGAGTCGATCCTACGAGCAGTACTTC. Protein: CASSLSGSRSYEQYF. The complete variable domain, with remaining parts taken from reference TRBV7-2 and TRBJ2-7, reads GAGVSQSPSNKVTEKGKDVELRCDPISGHTALYWYRQSLGQGLEFLIYFQGNSAPDKSGLPSDRFSAERTGGSVSTLTIQRTQQEDSAVYLCASSLSGSRSYEQYFGPGTRLTVT.

J is TRBJ2-4 and V is TRBV29-1, with D maybe TRBD2 (5 bases). Germline loops: CDR1 SQVTM, CDR2 ANQGSEA. The V end was cut by 2 bases, the J end by 13 bases, with 15 bases between. This CDR3 comprises 12 residues. The CDR3 sequence: CSVEPGSNEQYF. CDR3 nucleotides: TGCAGCGTTGAACCGGGGTCGAATGAGCAGTACTTC.

The V and J genes are TRBV6-2 or TRBV6-3 and TRBJ2-5; D is ambiguous. This CDR3 has 13 amino acids. Looked up from germline, CDR1 is MNHEY and CDR2 is SVGEGT. Deletions cut 6 bases from V and 2 bases from J, with 10 bases between. The CDR3 DNA sequence: TGTGCCAGCAGCCAACTCTATCAAGAGACCCAGTACTTC. It encodes CASSQLYQETQYF.

This clonotype was seen at least ten times. This chain links TRBV5-1 with TRBJ1-4, with D hard to call. Trimming left V 3 bases short and J 5 bases short, with 11 bases between. Germline-derived CDR1 and CDR2 are SGHRS and YFSETQ. The length of the CDR3 is 14 residues. CDR3 region: CASSSRSANEKLFF. The DNA for the CDR3 is TGCGCCAGCAGCTCCCGTAGTGCGAATGAAAAACTGTTTTTT.

V gene TRBV27 combines with J gene TRBJ2-5; tentative D call: TRBD2 (6 bases). The J call may not be correct, given that the DNA end is closer to TRBJ2-7. CDR1 and CDR2 from the germline V gene are MNHEY and SMNVEV (reference sequence). CDR3 length: 15 amino acids. This chain's CDR3 is CASSLSIGSGLEQYF. As DNA, the CDR3 is TGTGCCAGCAGTTTATCGATTGGTAGCGGCCTCGAGCAGTACTTC.

This chain connects TRBV10-3 to TRBJ2-1; the D gene is possibly TRBD1 (5 bases). The end of the DNA is better explained by TRBJ2-7, so the J call may be wrong. This CDR3 spans 15 amino acids. Germline lookup yields CDR1 ENHRY and CDR2 SYGVKD. The CDR3, as DNA: TGTGCCATCAGTGAGTACTCAGGGTCCTACAATGAGCAGTACTTC. It specifies CAISEYSGSYNEQYF.

This clonotype appeared a single time. The V call is TRBV12-3 or TRBV12-4, the J call TRBJ2-1; the match to TRBD1 covers 9 bases. This CDR3 has 15 residues. Trimming took 8 bases from V and 7 from J; bases not matched to a gene: 12. The CDR3 here is CASGPGTGIKNEQFF. In DNA form, the CDR3 reads TGTGCCAGCGGACCCGGGACAGGGATTAAAAATGAGCAGTTCTTC.

Worth noting for this clonotype: The junction does not match germline at one end; this may be a read error. The CDR3 protein is CSVAPDRARTDMQYF. The CDR3, as DNA: TGCAGCGTTGCCCCTGACAGGGCCCGCACAGATATGCAGTATTTT. The chain recombines TRBV29-1 with TRBJ2-3, with 7 bases fitting TRBD1. Germline V gene data show CDR1 as SQVTM and CDR2 as ANQGSEA. This CDR3 comprises 15 residues.

The chain has TRBV5-1 and TRBJ2-3, with no clear D. CDR3 length: 14 amino acids. Germline V gene sequence: CDR1 SGHRS, CDR2 YFSETQ. The V and J ends lost 4 bases and 0 bases respectively, with 9 bases between them. CDR3 sequence: CASSRGPSTDTQYF. In nucleotides, the CDR3 is TGCGCCAGCAGCCGTGGACCAAGCACAGATACGCAGTATTTT.

This clonotype came up a few times. The rearrangement joins TRBV7-2 to TRBJ2-7; 7 bases are shared with TRBD1. V shed 3 bases and J 6 bases; nucleotides not matched to a gene: 5. Germline assignment: CDR1 SGHTA and CDR2 FQGNSA. This CDR3 spans 13 amino acids. CDR3 in DNA: TGTGCCAGCAGCTTCCGACAGGGATCCGAGCAGTACTTC. It translates to CASSFRQGSEQYF.

V and J are TRBV18 and TRBJ1-4; TRBD1 might be the D (5 bases). V was cut by 8 bases and J by 0 bases, with 13 bases left in between. Germline V gene lookup returns CDR1 KGHSH and CDR2 LQKENI. CDR3 length: 15 amino acids. CDR3 region: CASQRGLATNEKLFF. In nucleotides, the CDR3 is TGTGCCAGCCAAAGGGGACTTGCAACTAATGAAAAACTGTTTTTT.

This chain joins TRBV29-1 and TRBJ2-5; tentatively, D is TRBD2 (5 bases). CDR3 length equals 12 residues. Trimming removed 4 bases at V and 11 bases at J, with 17 bases between. Germline values: CDR1 SQVTM, CDR2 ANQGSEA. The CDR3 DNA reads as TGCAGCGTTGGGGAGCGCTCTTTGTTGCAGTACTTC. Its protein is CSVGERSLLQYF.

This sequence joins TRBV14 and TRBJ2-1; a possible D gene is TRBD2 (5 bases). CDR3 size: 14 residues. The germline V gene encodes CDR1 SGHDN and CDR2 FVKESK. With 1 base removed from V and 5 bases from J, the gap between germline ends came to 9 bases. The CDR3 nucleotides are TGTGCCAGCAGCCAAGTGGACTGGAACAATGAGCAGTTCTTC. As protein: CASSQVDWNNEQFF. Filled out from reference TRBV14 and TRBJ2-1, the complete variable domain reads EAGVTQFPSHSVIEKGQTVTLRCDPISGHDNLYWYRRVMGKEIKFLLHFVKESKQDESGMPNNRFLAERTGGTYSTLKVQPAELEDSGVYFCASSQVDWNNEQFFGPGTRLTVL.

In regard to this clonotype: A much larger clone differs by one base, so this may be a read error. J is TRBJ1-4 and V is TRBV3-1, with 7 bases aligning to TRBD1. Germline V gene lookup returns CDR1 LGHDT and CDR2 YNNKEL (reference sequence). The length of the CDR3 is 14 residues. For the CDR3, the DNA is TGTGCCGGCAGCGTAAGGGGGCGGAATGAAAAACTGTTTTTT. Its protein product is CAGSVRGRNEKLFF. Looking up the rest from reference TRBV3-1 and TRBJ1-4 gives the full variable domain: DTAVSQTPKYLVTQMGNDKSIKCEQNLGHDTMYWYKQDSKKFLKIMFSYNNKELIINETVPNRFSPKSPDKAHLNLHINSLELGDSAVYFCAGSVRGRNEKLFFGSGTQLSVL.

Points on this clonotype: The junction does not match germline at one end; this may be a read error. For the CDR3, the DNA is TGTGCCAGCAGCTTAAGGGTGACGACGGAAGATACACAGTATTTT. Translation gives CASSLRVTTEDTQYF. J is TRBJ2-3 and V is TRBV11-2, with unresolved D. Germline V gives CDR1 SGHAT, CDR2 FQNNGV. This CDR3 has 15 amino acids.

This clonotype showed up just a few times. V gene TRBV6-6 combines with J gene TRBJ1-2; 7 bases are a match to TRBD1. J gave up 8 bases and V 4 bases, and 4 bases lay outside the gene matches. Per the germline V gene, CDR1 is MNHNY and CDR2 is SVGAGI (reference sequence). CDR3 length: 12 amino acids. CDR3: CASSWDSRGYTF. The CDR3 nucleotides read TGTGCCAGCAGTTGGGACAGCAGAGGCTACACCTTC.

The chain carries TRBV20-1 and TRBJ2-5; the D is unclear. Germline V gene data show CDR1 as DFQATT and CDR2 as SNEGSKA (reference sequence). This CDR3 has 14 amino acids. Trimming left V 3 bases short and J 2 bases short, with 13 bases between. CDR3 nucleotides: TGCAGTGCTAGGCCCACTACCAATCAAGAGACCCAGTACTTC. It encodes CSARPTTNQETQYF.

V usage is TRBV28 and J usage is TRBJ2-5; D is unclear. Trimming shortened V by 3 bases and J by 0 bases, and 8 bases separated the two germline ends. Germline V CDR1 and CDR2: MDHEN, SYDVKM. This CDR3 is built from 14 residues. The DNA for the CDR3 is TGTGCCAGCAGTTTGCTTCAGAACCAAGAGACCCAGTACTTC. Its translation is CASSLLQNQETQYF.

V is TRBV6-5 and J is TRBJ2-4; the D gene is possibly TRBD1 (6 bases). The J call could be wrong; TRBJ2-7 is a better fit for the DNA end. In germline, CDR1 is MNHEY, CDR2 SVGAGI. The CDR3 covers 13 residues. CDR3 sequence: CASSFIGTNEQYF. DNA for the CDR3: TGTGCCAGCAGCTTTATCGGGACAAACGAGCAGTACTTC.

This clonotype was picked up a small number of times. The V and J genes are TRBV7-2 and TRBJ2-4; the D is unclear. CDR3 length: 15 residues. The V and J ends lost 1 base and 1 base respectively, with 8 bases between them. From germline, CDR1 is SGHTA and CDR2 FQGNSA. This chain's CDR3 is CASSLVPAAKNIQYF. The CDR3 DNA follows: TGTGCCAGCAGCTTAGTACCTGCTGCCAAAAACATTCAGTACTTC.

This clonotype showed up just a few times. The chain links TRBV4-2 to TRBJ2-7, with no clear D. CDR1 is LGHNA and CDR2 is YNFKEQ in the germline V gene. V shed 1 base and J shed 1 base, with 11 bases lying between them. The CDR3 loop spans 15 amino acids. The CDR3 bases are TGTGCCAGCAGCCAAGTTGGTCTACCGTCCTACGAGCAGTACTTC. This sequence encodes CASSQVGLPSYEQYF.

The J gene is TRBJ2-7, the V gene TRBV5-1; 12 nucleotides line up with TRBD2. Germline V gene lookup returns CDR1 SGHRS and CDR2 YFSETQ. The CDR3 contains 16 residues. V lost 3 bases, J lost 3 bases, and 7 bases stayed unmatched. As DNA, the CDR3 is TGCGCCAGCAGCTCCATAGGACTAGCGGGAAACTACGAGCAGTACTTC. Its translation: CASSSIGLAGNYEQYF.

The gene calls are TRBV15 and TRBJ2-5; D is unresolved. There are 16 residues in the CDR3. Germline V lookup: CDR1 LNHNV, CDR2 YYDKDF (reference sequence). V lost 0 bases and J 3 bases, leaving 14 bases between the germline ends. The CDR3 nucleotides are TGTGCCACCAGCAGAGATTTCACCGTCTCCGAAGAGACCCAGTACTTC. It translates to CATSRDFTVSEETQYF. Based on the CDR3 plus reference TRBV15 and TRBJ2-5, the full variable domain is DAMVIQNPRYQVTQFGKPVTLSCSQTLNHNVMYWYQQKSSQAPKLLFHYYDKDFNNEADTPDNFQSRRPNTSFCFLDIRSPGLGDTAMYLCATSRDFTVSEETQYFGPGTRLLVL.

The chain has TRBV6-1 and TRBJ2-5; D is uncertain. The J call may be incorrect, as the DNA end agrees better with TRBJ2-7. Germline V gene data show CDR1 as MNHNS and CDR2 as SASEGT. The CDR3 has 12 residues. The CDR3 is CASSNIGYEQYF. CDR3 coding DNA: TGTGCCAGCAGTAACATCGGCTACGAGCAGTACTTC.

This chain uses TRBV20-1 with TRBJ1-5; the match to TRBD1 covers 10 bases. The ends lost 5 bases at V and 3 bases at J; junction bases unmatched: 7. The length of the CDR3 is 15 residues. CDR1 is DFQATT, CDR2 SNEGSKA, per germline (reference sequence). CDR3: CSASGGQGYNQPQHF. Written as DNA, the CDR3 is TGCAGTGCTTCCGGGGGACAGGGGTACAATCAGCCCCAGCATTTT.